Below are 16 T cell receptor beta chains sequenced from a single sample in a study of CD8 T cells in Susac syndrome. Random hexamers were used to reverse transcribe about 0.5 to 1 ug of RNA. TCRdb fed the immunoSEQ multiplex PCR reads into MiXCR, producing one record per CDR3 protein. The sample yields 150,000 to 190,000 distinct CDR3 sequences, about 95% seen once. The sequenced material came from CD4+ T cells from PBMCs. The receptors were sampled from a human donor with Susac syndrome.

The chain is built from TRBV9 and TRBJ1-2; possible D gene TRBD1, 6 bases. Between the trimmed V and J ends, which lost 4 bases and 0 bases, there was a span of 13 bases. Germline V gene data show CDR1 as SGDLS and CDR2 as YYNGEE. This CDR3 is built from 15 residues. The CDR3 is CASSSRDNANYGYTF. The CDR3 coding sequence is TGTGCCAGCAGCTCCCGGGACAATGCTAACTATGGCTACACCTTC. Supplemented by reference TRBV9 and TRBJ1-2, the full variable domain reads DSGVTQTPKHLITATGQRVTLRCSPRSGDLSVYWYQQSLDQGLQFLIQYYNGEERAKGNILERFSAQQFPDLHSELNLSSLELGDSALYFCASSSRDNANYGYTFGSGTRLTVV.

The V and J genes are TRBV5-4 and TRBJ2-1; 8 bases align to TRBD2. Per the germline V gene, CDR1 is SGHNT and CDR2 is YYREEE (reference sequence). The CDR3 has 16 residues. With 3 bases clipped from V and 0 bases from J, the junction kept 5 bases outside the gene matches. CDR3 coding DNA: TGTGCCAGCAGCTCGGGGGGGCCCTCCTCCTACAATGAGCAGTTCTTC. The encoded protein is CASSSGGPSSYNEQFF. Supplemented by reference TRBV5-4 and TRBJ2-1, the full variable domain reads ETGVTQSPTHLIKTRGQQVTLRCSSQSGHNTVSWYQQALGQGPQFIFQYYREEENGRGNFPPRFSGLQFPNYSSELNVNALELDDSALYLCASSSGGPSSYNEQFFGPGTRLTVL.

This sequence joins TRBV12-3 or TRBV12-4 and TRBJ2-5, with unresolved D. Trimming cost V 4 bases and J 5 bases, with 8 bases left between them. The CDR3 is 12 amino acids. The chain's CDR3 is CASSWVRETQYF. The CDR3 DNA sequence: TGTGCCAGCAGTTGGGTGAGGGAGACCCAGTACTTC.

The chain joins TRBV6-2 or TRBV6-3 to TRBJ1-2, with D tentatively TRBD1 (6 bases). Trimming removed 5 bases from V and 9 bases from J, with 16 bases in between. The CDR3 loop spans 13 amino acids. Per the germline V gene, CDR1 is MNHEY and CDR2 is SVGEGT. CDR3 bases: TGTGCCAGCAGTCGCCGGGGACACGGGAGCTACACCTTC. Its protein is CASSRRGHGSYTF.

The chain joins TRBV20-1 to TRBJ2-5, with TRBD1 matching over 7 bases. Germline loops: CDR1 DFQATT, CDR2 SNEGSKA (reference sequence). The length of the CDR3 is 15 residues. The V and J ends lost 1 base and 2 bases, in that order; junction bases with no gene match: 7. The chain's CDR3 is CSARGMGQRQETQYF. The DNA of the CDR3 is TGCAGTGCTAGAGGAATGGGACAGCGACAAGAGACCCAGTACTTC.

The rearrangement links TRBV4-1 to TRBJ2-7; 8 positions match TRBD1. In germline, CDR1 is MGHRA, CDR2 YSYEKL. After removal of 4 bases from V and 6 bases from J, the junction contained 14 bases not matched to a gene. The CDR3 consists of 16 residues. The CDR3 DNA follows: TGCGCCAGCAGCCGGGGACAGGTCGGTATATCGGGCGAGCAGTACTTC. Encoded protein: CASSRGQVGISGEQYF.

The chain employs TRBV18 and TRBJ2-3; 7 bases align to TRBD2. The CDR3 is 15 residues long. Germline trimming cut 1 base from V and 0 bases from J; bases unmatched to any gene: 1. Per germline, CDR1 KGHSH and CDR2 LQKENI. The CDR3 DNA is TGTGCCAGCTCACCACTTAGCGGGAGCACAGATACGCAGTATTTT. As protein: CASSPLSGSTDTQYF.

The chain links TRBV7-7 to TRBJ2-3, with D possibly being TRBD1 or TRBD2 (5 bases each). The length of the CDR3 is 15 residues. CDR1 is SSHAT and CDR2 is FNYEAQ in the germline V gene (reference sequence). V dropped 5 bases and J dropped 6 bases, with 18 bases sitting between them. The CDR3 nucleotides are TGTGCCAGCAGCCCCCAGTCCCGGGACGGGGATACGCAGTATTTT. It is translated as CASSPQSRDGDTQYF.

This chain links TRBV4-1 with TRBJ2-3; D not certain. This CDR3 is 16 amino acids long. Between the trimmed V and J ends, which lost 1 base and 1 base, there was a span of 12 bases. The V gene's germline CDR1 is MGHRA and CDR2 YSYEKL. CDR3 residues: CASSQGSGSGTDTQYF. In DNA, the CDR3 is TGCGCCAGCAGCCAAGGGTCCGGATCGGGCACAGATACGCAGTATTTT.

This chain links TRBV20-1 with TRBJ2-7; D may be TRBD2 (6 bases). CDR1 and CDR2 (germline): DFQATT, SNEGSKA (reference sequence). Trimming pared 3 bases from V and 6 bases from J, leaving 15 bases between. This CDR3 comprises 13 residues. In nucleotides, the CDR3 is TGCAGTGCTAGGCCTGTCGGAGGGGCCGAGCAGTACTTC. As protein: CSARPVGGAEQYF.

V and J are TRBV2 and TRBJ2-5, with TRBD1 matching over 7 bases. The CDR3 covers 13 residues. Germline CDR1 and CDR2: SNHLY and FYNNEI. V shed 8 bases and J 7 bases; nucleotides not matched to a gene: 10. The CDR3 is CASLPDRVGTQYF. The CDR3 region has the DNA TGTGCCAGCTTACCCGACAGGGTGGGGACCCAGTACTTC.

V is TRBV2 and J is TRBJ2-1; TRBD1 agrees at 11 bases. Germline-derived CDR1 and CDR2 are SNHLY and FYNNEI. The CDR3 sequence is 15 residues long. J was trimmed by 7 bases and V by 5 bases; bases with no gene match: 7. The CDR3 protein is CASSLTGTGGNEQFF. CDR3 DNA sequence: TGTGCCAGCAGTCTTACCGGGACAGGGGGGAATGAGCAGTTCTTC.

This clonotype was recorded only once. The CDR3 nucleotides read TGTGCCAGCTCGGGGACGGCGGGTAATGAGCAGTTCTTC. Translated: CASSGTAGNEQFF. The chain combines TRBV18 with TRBJ2-1; D possibly uses TRBD1 or TRBD2 (5 bases each). CDR3 length: 13 residues. The V gene lost 6 bases and the J gene lost 7 bases, with 13 bases spanning the gap. The germline V gene encodes CDR1 KGHSH and CDR2 LQKENI.

The gene calls are TRBV29-1 and TRBJ2-5; D gene unclear. V lost 5 bases and J 5 bases, leaving 18 bases between the germline ends. Germline CDR1 is SQVTM and CDR2 is ANQGSEA. The CDR3 is made up of 14 amino acids. The CDR3 loop reads CSVSLGSRVETQYF. CDR3 nucleotide sequence: TGCAGCGTTTCTTTGGGTTCCCGAGTCGAGACCCAGTACTTC.

This sequence joins TRBV19 and TRBJ1-6; the match to TRBD1 covers 7 bases. This CDR3 is built from 15 residues. Trimming cost V 3 bases and J 5 bases; bases outside gene matches: 4. CDR1 and CDR2 from the germline V gene are LNHDA and SQIVND (reference sequence). The CDR3 nucleotides are TGTGCCAGTAGTATTGGGACAGCGGATAATTCACCCCTCCACTTT. The encoded protein is CASSIGTADNSPLHF.

The chain has TRBV29-1 and TRBJ2-1; TRBD1 is a possible D gene (6 bases). Trimming pared 3 bases from V and 4 bases from J, leaving 16 bases between. In germline, CDR1 is SQVTM, CDR2 ANQGSEA. The length of the CDR3 is 15 residues. The CDR3 nucleotides are TGCAGCGTTGAGACAGGACCCCTCGTTTACAATGAGCAGTTCTTC. As protein: CSVETGPLVYNEQFF.